The 8 T cell receptor beta chains in this list originate from one sample, sequenced in a study of post-analysis software for immune sequencing data. Study results and caveats: Roughly five TRBV segments were significantly more frequent in patients than in controls. TRBV5-6, TRBV5-1 and TRBV20-1 were among these segments.

Prepared libraries of TCR beta cDNA carried unique molecular identifiers. TCRdb itself ran the PCR reads through MiXCR, one entry per CDR3 protein. Among about 460,000 distinct CDR3 sequences listed, over 35% were seen once. Their target antigens are unknown. The specimen was blood. Receptors originate from a girl between 5 and 17 years old with multiple sclerosis.

J is TRBJ1-1 and V is TRBV9; perhaps TRBD1 as D (5 bases). Germline assignment: CDR1 SGDLS and CDR2 YYNGEE. The V end lost 2 bases, the J end lost 3 bases, and 11 bases lay between the germline ends. This CDR3 spans 14 amino acids. CDR3 region: CASSVLQDYTEAFF. DNA of the CDR3: TGTGCCAGCAGCGTTCTACAGGATTACACTGAAGCTTTCTTT.

This clonotype turned up a few times. The CDR3 protein is CASGKAVREQYF. The CDR3 region has the DNA TGTGCCAGCGGTAAGGCGGTCCGCGAGCAGTACTTC. This chain connects TRBV28 to TRBJ2-7, with D uncertain. The V end was cut by 8 bases, the J end by 6 bases, with 14 bases between. The germline CDR1 and CDR2 sequences are MDHEN and SYDVKM. The CDR3 is 12 residues long.

V and J are TRBV6-4 and TRBJ2-1, with TRBD1 identical over 12 bases. V trimming: 6 bases; J trimming: 7 bases; junction bases outside the gene matches: 10. CDR1 and CDR2 from the germline V gene are MRHNA and SNTAGT. CDR3 size: 16 residues. The CDR3 spells CASRTTLGQGANEQFF. The CDR3 nucleotides are TGTGCCAGCAGGACGACCCTGGGACAGGGGGCAAATGAGCAGTTCTTC.

This clonotype has more than one count but fewer than ten. At one of its ends the junction is not consistent with the germline gene, which may arise from a read error. This chain uses TRBV12-3 or TRBV12-4 with TRBJ1-1; TRBD1 is a possible D gene (6 bases). CDR3 size: 13 residues. The chain's CDR3 is CASRLGGNTEAFF. CDR3 nucleotide sequence: TGTGCCAGCAGATTAGGGGGGAACACTGAAGCTTTCTTT.

This sequence joins TRBV24-1 and TRBJ2-5; the D gene is possibly TRBD1 (6 bases). In germline, CDR1 is KGHDR, CDR2 SFDVKD. With 1 base removed from V and 5 bases from J, the gap between germline ends came to 13 bases. The CDR3 spans 15 residues. This chain's CDR3 is CATSDLGQGQETQYF. For the CDR3, the DNA is TGTGCCACCAGTGATTTAGGGCAGGGGCAGGAGACCCAGTACTTC.

The genes are TRBV18 and TRBJ1-5; maybe TRBD1 (5 bases). The CDR3 length is 16 residues. Looked up from germline, CDR1 is KGHSH and CDR2 is LQKENI. The germline V and J ends were trimmed by 3 bases and 0 bases, with 12 bases remaining between them. Here the CDR3 DNA reads TGTGCCAGCTCACCTCGAGGGGAGTATAGCAATCAGCCCCAGCATTTT. It translates to CASSPRGEYSNQPQHF.

The sample holds many counts of this clonotype. This chain uses TRBV7-2 with TRBJ1-1; no clear D gene. Germline lookup yields CDR1 SGHTA and CDR2 FQGNSA. The CDR3 extends over 12 amino acids. The V and J ends lost 3 bases and 0 bases respectively, with 2 bases between them. CDR3 DNA sequence: TGTGCCAGCAGCTTGGTGAACACTGAAGCTTTCTTT. It encodes CASSLVNTEAFF.

V is TRBV25-1 and J is TRBJ2-7, with 10 bases identical to TRBD1. This CDR3 spans 17 amino acids. V shed 3 bases and J 0 bases; nucleotides not matched to a gene: 8. The germline gives CDR1 MGHDK, CDR2 SYGVNS. In nucleotides, the CDR3 is TGTGCCAGCAGTGAGGAGAACGGGACAGGGGTCTCCTACGAGCAGTACTTC. This encodes CASSEENGTGVSYEQYF.